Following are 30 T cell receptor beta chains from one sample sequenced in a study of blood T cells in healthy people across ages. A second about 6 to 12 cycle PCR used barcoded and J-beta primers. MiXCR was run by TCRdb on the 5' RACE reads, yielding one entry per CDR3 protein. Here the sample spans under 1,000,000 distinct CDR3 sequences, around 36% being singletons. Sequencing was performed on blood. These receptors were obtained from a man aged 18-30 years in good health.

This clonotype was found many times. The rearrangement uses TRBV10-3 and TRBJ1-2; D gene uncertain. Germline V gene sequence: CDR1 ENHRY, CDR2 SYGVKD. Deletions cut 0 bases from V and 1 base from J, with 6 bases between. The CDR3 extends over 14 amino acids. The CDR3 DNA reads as TGTGCCATCAGTGAGTCGGCCATTAACTATGGCTACACCTTC. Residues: CAISESAINYGYTF.

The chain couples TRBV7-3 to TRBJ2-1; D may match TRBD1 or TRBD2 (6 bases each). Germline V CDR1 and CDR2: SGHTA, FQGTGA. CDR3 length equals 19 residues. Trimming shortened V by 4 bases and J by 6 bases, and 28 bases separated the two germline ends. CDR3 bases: TGTGCCAGCAGCTCTCAACCCGGGGTCGGAGGGGGGTCGGGCAATGAGCAGTTCTTC. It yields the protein CASSSQPGVGGGSGNEQFF.

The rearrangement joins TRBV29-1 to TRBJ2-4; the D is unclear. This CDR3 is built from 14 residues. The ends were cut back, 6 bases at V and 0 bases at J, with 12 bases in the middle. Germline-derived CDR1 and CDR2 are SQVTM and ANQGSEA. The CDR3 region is CSVRTDIAKNIQYF. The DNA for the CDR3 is TGCAGCGTACGGACGGATATAGCCAAAAACATTCAGTACTTC. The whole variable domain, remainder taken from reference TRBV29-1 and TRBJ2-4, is SAVISQKPSRDICQRGTSLTIQCQVDSQVTMMFWYRQQPGQSLTLIATANQGSEATYESGFVIDKFPISRPNLTFSTLTVSNMSPEDSSIYLCSVRTDIAKNIQYFGAGTRLSVL.

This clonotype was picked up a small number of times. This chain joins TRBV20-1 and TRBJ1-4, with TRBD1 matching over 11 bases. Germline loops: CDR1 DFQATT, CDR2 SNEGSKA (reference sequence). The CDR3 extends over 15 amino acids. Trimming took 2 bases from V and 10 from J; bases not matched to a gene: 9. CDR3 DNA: TGCAGTGCTAGACTTCCGGGACAGGGGGTAGGAAAACTGTTTTTT. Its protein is CSARLPGQGVGKLFF.

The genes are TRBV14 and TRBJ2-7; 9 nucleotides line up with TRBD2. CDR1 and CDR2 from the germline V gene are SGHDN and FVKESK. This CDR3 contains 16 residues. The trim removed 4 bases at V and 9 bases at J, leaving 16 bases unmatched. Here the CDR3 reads CASSPNLAGPTSGQYF. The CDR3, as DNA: TGTGCCAGCAGCCCGAATCTAGCGGGACCTACTAGCGGGCAGTACTTC.

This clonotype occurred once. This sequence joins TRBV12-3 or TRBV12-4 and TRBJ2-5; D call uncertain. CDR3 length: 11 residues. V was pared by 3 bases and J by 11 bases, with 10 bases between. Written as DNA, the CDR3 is TGTGCCAGCAGTTTCCGGTTTGAGCAGTACTTC. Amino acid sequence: CASSFRFEQYF.

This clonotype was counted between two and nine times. CDR3 sequence (DNA): TGCAGTGCTAGAGATCCCGGCACTAGCAATTCAGATACGCAGTATTTT. Its translation: CSARDPGTSNSDTQYF. V and J are TRBV20-1 and TRBJ2-3; tentative D call: TRBD2 (6 bases). V was cut by 0 bases and J by 4 bases, with 17 bases left in between. The CDR3 extends over 16 amino acids. Germline V CDR1 and CDR2: DFQATT, SNEGSKA (reference sequence).

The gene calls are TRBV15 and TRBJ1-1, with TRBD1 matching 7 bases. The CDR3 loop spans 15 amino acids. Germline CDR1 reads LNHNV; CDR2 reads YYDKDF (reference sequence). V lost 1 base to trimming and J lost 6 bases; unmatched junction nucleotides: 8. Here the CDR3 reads CATSRAPGQDAEAFF. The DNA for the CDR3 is TGTGCCACCAGCAGAGCTCCCGGACAGGACGCTGAAGCTTTCTTT.

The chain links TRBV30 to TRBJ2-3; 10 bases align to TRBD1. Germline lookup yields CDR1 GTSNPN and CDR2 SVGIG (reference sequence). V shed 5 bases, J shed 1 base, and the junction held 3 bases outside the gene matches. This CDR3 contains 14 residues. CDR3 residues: CAWGTGDRTDTQYF. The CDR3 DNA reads TGTGCCTGGGGGACAGGGGATCGCACAGATACGCAGTATTTT.

DNA for the CDR3: TGCAGTGCTAGAGGGGAAGGGTTAAATTCACCCCTCCACTTT. The encoded protein is CSARGEGLNSPLHF. The gene calls are TRBV20-1 and TRBJ1-6; unclear D gene. The CDR3 runs to 14 residues. V shed 1 base and J shed 7 bases, with 11 bases lying between them. Germline values: CDR1 DFQATT, CDR2 SNEGSKA (reference sequence).

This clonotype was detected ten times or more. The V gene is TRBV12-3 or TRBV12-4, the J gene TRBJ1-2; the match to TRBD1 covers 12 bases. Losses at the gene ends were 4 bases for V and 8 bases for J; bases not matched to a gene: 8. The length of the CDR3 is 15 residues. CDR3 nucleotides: TGTGCCAGCAGTTACGCGGGGACAGGGGGCTTCGGCTACACCTTC. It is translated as CASSYAGTGGFGYTF.

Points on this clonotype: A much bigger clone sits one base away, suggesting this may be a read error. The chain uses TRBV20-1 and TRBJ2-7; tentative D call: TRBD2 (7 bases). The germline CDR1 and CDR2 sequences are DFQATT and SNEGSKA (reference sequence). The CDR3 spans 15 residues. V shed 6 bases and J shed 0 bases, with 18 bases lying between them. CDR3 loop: CSASAAGAYSYEQYF. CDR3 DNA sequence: TGCAGTGCCTCCGCGGCGGGGGCCTACTCCTACGAGCAGTACTTC.

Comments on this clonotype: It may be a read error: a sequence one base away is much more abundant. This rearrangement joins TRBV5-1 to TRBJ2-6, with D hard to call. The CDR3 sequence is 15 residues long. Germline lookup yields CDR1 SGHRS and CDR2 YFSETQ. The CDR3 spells CAGSLESSGANVLTF. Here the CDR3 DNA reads TGCGCCGGCAGCTTGGAAAGCTCTGGGGCCAACGTCCTGACTTTC.

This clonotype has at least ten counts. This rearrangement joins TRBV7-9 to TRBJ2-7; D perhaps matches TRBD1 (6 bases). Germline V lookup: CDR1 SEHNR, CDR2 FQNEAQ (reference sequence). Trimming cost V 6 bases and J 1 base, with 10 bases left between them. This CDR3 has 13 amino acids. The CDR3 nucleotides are TGTGCCAGCAGACCCGGACAGTCCTACGAGCAGTACTTC. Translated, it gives CASRPGQSYEQYF.

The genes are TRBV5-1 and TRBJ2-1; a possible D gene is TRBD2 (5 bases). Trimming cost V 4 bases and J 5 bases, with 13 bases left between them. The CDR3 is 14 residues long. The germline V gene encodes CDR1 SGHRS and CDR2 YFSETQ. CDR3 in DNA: TGCGCCAGCAGCCCAGCAGCGGCAGACAATGAGCAGTTCTTC. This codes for CASSPAAADNEQFF.

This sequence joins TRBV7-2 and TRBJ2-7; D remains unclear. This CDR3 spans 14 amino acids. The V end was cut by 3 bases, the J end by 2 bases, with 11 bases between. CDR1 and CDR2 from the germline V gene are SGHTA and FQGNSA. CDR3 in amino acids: CASSFRPDTYEQYF. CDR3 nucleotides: TGTGCCAGCAGCTTTAGACCGGATACCTACGAGCAGTACTTC.

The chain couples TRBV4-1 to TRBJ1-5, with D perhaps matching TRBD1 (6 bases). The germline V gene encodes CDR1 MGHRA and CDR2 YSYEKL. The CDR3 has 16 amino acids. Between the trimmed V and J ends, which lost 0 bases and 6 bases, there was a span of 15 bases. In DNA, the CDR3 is TGCGCCAGCAGCCAAGAGTTCAGGGCAGGGGTTCAGCCCCAGCATTTT. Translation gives CASSQEFRAGVQPQHF.

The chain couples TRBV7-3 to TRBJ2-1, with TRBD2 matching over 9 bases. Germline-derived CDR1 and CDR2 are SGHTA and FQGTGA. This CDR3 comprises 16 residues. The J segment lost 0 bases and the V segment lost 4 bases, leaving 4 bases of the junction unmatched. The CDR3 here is CASSSLSGSSYNEQFF. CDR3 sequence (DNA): TGTGCCAGCAGCTCCCTTAGCGGGAGCTCCTACAATGAGCAGTTCTTC.

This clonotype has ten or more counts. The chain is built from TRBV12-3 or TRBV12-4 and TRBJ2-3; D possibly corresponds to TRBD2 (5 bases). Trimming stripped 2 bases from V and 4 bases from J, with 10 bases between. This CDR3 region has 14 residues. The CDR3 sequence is CASSLNLGADTQYF. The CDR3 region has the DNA TGTGCCAGCAGTTTAAATCTGGGAGCAGATACGCAGTATTTT.

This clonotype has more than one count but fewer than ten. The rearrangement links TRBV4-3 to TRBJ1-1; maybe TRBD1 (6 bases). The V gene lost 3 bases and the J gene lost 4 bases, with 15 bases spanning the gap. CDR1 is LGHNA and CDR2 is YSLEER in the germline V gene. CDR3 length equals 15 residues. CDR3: CASSQTRGGVTEAFF. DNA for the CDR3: TGCGCCAGCAGCCAGACCAGGGGAGGAGTCACTGAAGCTTTCTTT.

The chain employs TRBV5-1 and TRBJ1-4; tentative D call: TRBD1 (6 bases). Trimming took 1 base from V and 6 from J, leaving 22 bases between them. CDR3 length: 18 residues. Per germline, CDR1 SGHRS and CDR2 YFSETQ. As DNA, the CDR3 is TGCGCCAGCAGCTTGTTCGCCACCAACAGGGAGGCTGATGAAAAACTGTTTTTT. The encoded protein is CASSLFATNREADEKLFF.

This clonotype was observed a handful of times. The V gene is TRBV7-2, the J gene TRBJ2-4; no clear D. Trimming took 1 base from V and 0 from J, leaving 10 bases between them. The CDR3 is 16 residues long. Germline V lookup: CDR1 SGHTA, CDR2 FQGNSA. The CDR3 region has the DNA TGTGCCAGCAGCTTAGGAACGTTACTAGCCAAAAACATTCAGTACTTC. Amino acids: CASSLGTLLAKNIQYF.

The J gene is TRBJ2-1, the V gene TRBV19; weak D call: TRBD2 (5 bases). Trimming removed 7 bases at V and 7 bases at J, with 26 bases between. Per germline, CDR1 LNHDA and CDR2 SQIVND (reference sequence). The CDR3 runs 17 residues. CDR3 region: CASTSGWRTVPKNEQFF. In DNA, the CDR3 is TGTGCCAGTACCTCGGGGTGGAGAACAGTCCCGAAGAATGAGCAGTTCTTC.

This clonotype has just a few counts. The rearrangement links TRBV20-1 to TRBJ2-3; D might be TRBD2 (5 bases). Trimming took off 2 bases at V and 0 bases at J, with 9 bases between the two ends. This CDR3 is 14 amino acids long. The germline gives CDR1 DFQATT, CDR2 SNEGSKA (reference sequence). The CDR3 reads CSARLTSSTDTQYF. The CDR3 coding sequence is TGCAGTGCTAGACTCACTAGTAGCACAGATACGCAGTATTTT.

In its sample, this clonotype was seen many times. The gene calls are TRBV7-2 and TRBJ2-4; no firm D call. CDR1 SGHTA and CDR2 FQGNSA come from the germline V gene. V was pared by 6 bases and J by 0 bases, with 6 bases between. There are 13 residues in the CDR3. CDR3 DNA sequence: TGTGCCAGCAGTGGATTAGCCAAAAACATTCAGTACTTC. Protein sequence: CASSGLAKNIQYF.

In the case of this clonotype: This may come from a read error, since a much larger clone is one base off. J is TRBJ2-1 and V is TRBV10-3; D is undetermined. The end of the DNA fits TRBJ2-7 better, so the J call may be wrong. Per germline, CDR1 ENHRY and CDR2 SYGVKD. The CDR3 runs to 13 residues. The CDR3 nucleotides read TGTGCCATACTCAGGAGCTCCTACAATGAGCAGTACTTC. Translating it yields CAILRSSYNEQYF.

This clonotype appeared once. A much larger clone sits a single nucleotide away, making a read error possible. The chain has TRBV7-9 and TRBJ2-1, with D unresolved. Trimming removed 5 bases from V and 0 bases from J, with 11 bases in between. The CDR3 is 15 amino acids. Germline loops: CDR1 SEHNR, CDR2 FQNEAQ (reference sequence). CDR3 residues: CASSGEDVSYNEQFF. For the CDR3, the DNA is TGTGCCAGCAGCGGAGAAGACGTCTCCTACAATGAGCAGTTCTTC.

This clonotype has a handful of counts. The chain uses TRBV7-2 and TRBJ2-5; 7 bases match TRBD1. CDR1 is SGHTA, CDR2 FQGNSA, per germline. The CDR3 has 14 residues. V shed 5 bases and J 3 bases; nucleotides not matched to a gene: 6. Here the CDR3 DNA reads TGTGCCAGCAGCGTAGGGGGACAGAAAGAGACCCAGTACTTC. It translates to CASSVGGQKETQYF. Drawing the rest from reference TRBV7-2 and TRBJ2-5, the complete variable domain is GAGVSQSPSNKVTEKGKDVELRCDPISGHTALYWYRQSLGQGLEFLIYFQGNSAPDKSGLPSDRFSAERTGGSVSTLTIQRTQQEDSAVYLCASSVGGQKETQYFGPGTRLLVL.

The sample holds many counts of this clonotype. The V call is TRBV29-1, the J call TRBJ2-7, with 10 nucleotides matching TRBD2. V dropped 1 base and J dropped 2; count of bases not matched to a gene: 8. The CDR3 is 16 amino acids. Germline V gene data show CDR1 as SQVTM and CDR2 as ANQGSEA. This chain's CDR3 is CSVEGLAGATTYEQYF. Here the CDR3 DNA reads TGCAGCGTTGAAGGGCTAGCGGGGGCGACTACCTACGAGCAGTACTTC.

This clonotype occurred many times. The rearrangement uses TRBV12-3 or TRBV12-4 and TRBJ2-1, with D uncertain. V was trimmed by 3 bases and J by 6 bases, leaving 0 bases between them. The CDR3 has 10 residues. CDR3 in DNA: TGTGCCAGCAGTTTCAATGAGCAGTTCTTC. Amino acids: CASSFNEQFF.